This entry features one TCR beta chain sequence. What antigen it recognizes has not been identified. Per-nucleotide qualities are absent, and no much larger clonotype sits a single base away. Each collaborating institution followed its own protocols to collect whole blood in K2EDTA tubes. For TCRbeta analysis, collaborator samples were shipped as frozen whole blood, as isolated PBMCs, or as DNA extracted from either sample type. The entry originates in a study of blood T cell repertoires in COVID-19 (dated by TCRdb to the early 2020s). Regarding the complete study: The collaborator samples originated in the United States, Italy and Spain and spanned the acute and convalescent phases of COVID-19. The sample metadata nearly always contained a de-identified subject ID, COVID-19 status, age in years and sex. The prospective study material was composed of cDNA or gDNA derived from T cells, B-cell-depleted T cells, or PBMCs. Samples were obtained from the ongoing ImmuneRACE study (first 160 participants) and from over 1,000 subjects provided by 6 global collaborators. Subjects who had been exposed to COVID-19, were actively infected with it, or had recovered from it provided the deeply sampled blood TCRbeta repertoires that made up the dataset. Where HLA class I and class II types were available, the types were taken from metadata supplied by the sample provider, not from assay-based typing. The repertoires were made available in a free public database intended to serve as a resource for research on the immune response to SARS-CoV-2. General study outcomes and caveats: The amount of clinical and demographic metadata varied by source and participant and was provided uncurated.

The immunoSEQ Assay, a bias-controlled multiplex PCR, was used to amplify TCRbeta CDR3 regions from genomic DNA. For the original study's pipeline: The number of nucleated cells in each sample was estimated by amplification of reference gene primers within the assay. Sequence reads were collapsed and filtered to measure the absolute abundance of every unique TCRbeta CDR3 rearrangement. For each sample, productive Simpson clonality was calculated by taking the square root of Simpson's diversity index across productive rearrangements. This is the immuneACCESS table as TCRdb keeps it, with only in-frame sequences that have V and J called. A part of the clones is gone; compared with another copy, unresolved V genes explain less than half, and the rest is unexplained. V and J calls and clone size follow that table, whereas D and trimming were derived from the DNA. The sample records about 69,000 clones, around 79% of which are singletons. Of the sample, more than 15% is held by the ten largest clones.

This clonotype was obtained from a man in his sixties with acute or convalescent COVID-19. Sequencing used peripheral blood.

The CDR3 protein is CASSTRQDSPLHF. The DNA sequence is as follows: TGTGCCAGCAGTACGCGACAAGATTCACCCCTCCACTTT. This receptor chain uses TRBV6-5 and TRBJ1-6, with no D gene named confidently. Counted from cysteine to phenylalanine, this CDR3 has 13 amino acids. Only the CDR3 DNA stays, 39 bases, in frame from base 1. The trim is 5 bases for V and 8 bases for J, with a gap of 10 bases between the germline ends. In the germline V gene, CDR1 corresponds to MNHEY and CDR2 to SVGAGI.